Presented here are 21 T cell receptor beta chains from one specimen sequenced in a study of blood T cell repertoires in COVID-19. Here immunoSEQ multiplex PCR was the method, and the copy in TCRdb shows in-frame clones only, minus some. The sample carries over 200,000 clones, over 75% recorded once. Sequencing was done on a sample of peripheral blood. The source is a woman aged 40-49 years with acute or convalescent COVID-19.

The gene calls are TRBV3-1 (or the pseudogene TRBV3-2) and TRBJ1-2; unclear D gene. The CDR3 is made up of 18 amino acids. Germline V gene sequence: CDR1 LGHDT, CDR2 YNNKEL (reference sequence). With 3 bases removed from V and 4 bases from J, the gap between germline ends came to 24 bases. As DNA, the CDR3 is TGTGCCAGCAGCCATTTATCGGGAGGTAGAGGGAGAATCTATGGCTACACCTTC. This gives the protein CASSHLSGGRGRIYGYTF.

The rearrangement joins TRBV2 to TRBJ2-3; the D is unclear. V gave up 1 base and J gave up 2 bases, with 4 bases separating them. The CDR3 is 13 residues long. Germline CDR1 SNHLY, CDR2 FYNNEI. The CDR3 spells CASSEVATDTQYF. The CDR3 DNA is TGTGCCAGCAGTGAAGTGGCCACAGATACGCAGTATTTT.

The chain carries TRBV5-4 and TRBJ2-3; 8 bases are shared with TRBD2. V dropped 5 bases and J dropped 5; count of bases not matched to a gene: 13. There are 16 residues in the CDR3. The germline V gene encodes CDR1 SGHNT and CDR2 YYREEE (reference sequence). The chain's CDR3 is CASSTGGAWGVDTQYF. The CDR3 bases are TGTGCCAGCAGTACCGGGGGGGCCTGGGGCGTAGATACGCAGTATTTT.

V is TRBV6-2 or TRBV6-3 and J is TRBJ1-1, with TRBD1 matching 7 bases. The ends lost 2 bases at V and 7 bases at J; junction bases unmatched: 4. This CDR3 spans 13 amino acids. From germline, CDR1 is MNHEY and CDR2 SVGEGT. This CDR3 is CASSYTRQGEAFF. CDR3 bases: TGTGCCAGCAGTTACACCAGACAGGGTGAAGCTTTCTTT.

V is TRBV4-2 and J is TRBJ1-2, with D hard to call. This CDR3 is 15 amino acids long. Trimming took 0 bases from V and 2 from J, leaving 10 bases between them. Germline-derived CDR1 and CDR2 are LGHNA and YNFKEQ. The CDR3 DNA reads TGTGCCAGCAGCCAAGAGGGCCTTCTGAACTATGGCTACACCTTC. It encodes CASSQEGLLNYGYTF.

V and J are TRBV5-4 and TRBJ1-4; D is perhaps TRBD1 (6 bases). The ends were cut back, 0 bases at V and 7 bases at J, with 10 bases in the middle. Germline CDR1 and CDR2: SGHNT and YYREEE (reference sequence). This CDR3 is 14 amino acids long. The CDR3 spells CASSLGGRSEKLFF. DNA for the CDR3: TGTGCCAGCAGCTTGGGGGGGCGCAGTGAAAAACTGTTTTTT.

V usage is TRBV5-8 and J usage is TRBJ2-6; the D gene is possibly TRBD1 (5 bases). The CDR3 contains 16 residues. CDR1 is SGHTS and CDR2 is YDEGEE in the germline V gene. V was cut by 4 bases and J by 2 bases, with 13 bases left in between. CDR3 sequence: CASSRLGVPGANVLTF. CDR3 DNA: TGTGCCAGCAGCCGCCTAGGGGTGCCTGGGGCCAACGTCCTGACTTTC.

As for this clone: Relative to the germline gene, one junction end is altered; a read error may explain this. The rearrangement uses TRBV29-1 and TRBJ1-1; no definite D call. The CDR3 totals 10 residues. CDR1 and CDR2 (germline): SQVTM, ANQGSEA. CDR3 DNA sequence: TGCAGCGCCTTGGGCCCAGATCCAGCCTTT. The encoded protein is CSALGPDPAF.

The V and J genes are TRBV19 and TRBJ2-1; TRBD2 agrees at 10 bases. In germline, CDR1 is LNHDA, CDR2 SQIVND (reference sequence). The V gene end was trimmed by 5 bases and the J gene end by 5 bases; junction bases not matched to a gene: 9. CDR3 length equals 16 residues. CDR3 residues: CASSRLLAGNDNEQFF. The CDR3 coding sequence is TGTGCCAGTAGTCGATTACTAGCGGGGAACGACAATGAGCAGTTCTTC.

J is TRBJ1-1 and V is TRBV6-5, with D hard to call. This CDR3 is 11 amino acids long. CDR1 is MNHEY, CDR2 SVGAGI, per germline. Deletions cut 5 bases from V and 14 bases from J, with 15 bases between. CDR3: CASSTEKEKFF. In nucleotides, the CDR3 is TGTGCCAGCAGTACGGAGAAAGAAAAGTTCTTT.

The chain employs TRBV10-2 and TRBJ1-2; the match to TRBD1 covers 7 bases. The junction had 9 bases not matched to a gene; V was cut back by 5 bases and J by 0 bases. CDR3 length: 16 residues. The germline V gene has CDR1 WSHSY and CDR2 SAAADI. CDR3 amino acids: CASSPNRQGANYGYTF. The CDR3 DNA sequence: TGCGCCAGCAGTCCGAACCGACAGGGCGCTAACTATGGCTACACCTTC.

The chain employs TRBV21-1 and TRBJ1-6. TRBV21-1 is noted as a pseudogene. This CDR3 spans 19 amino acids. The CDR3 spells CASSKAFHTEGIGHSPLHF. CDR3 sequence (DNA): TGTGCCAGCAGCAAAGCCTTCCATACGGAGGGTATTGGTCATTCACCCCTCCACTTT.

Comment on this clone: This sequence may be a read error, since a much larger clone differs from it by one base. The V gene is TRBV4-1, the J gene TRBJ1-3, with 8 bases matching TRBD1. J lost 3 bases, V lost 1 base, and 2 bases had no gene match. CDR1 and CDR2 from the germline V gene are MGHRA and YSYEKL. There are 15 residues in the CDR3. The CDR3 DNA reads as TGCGCCAGCAGCCAAGCGGACAGGGTTGGAAACACCATATATTTT. Translation gives CASSQADRVGNTIYF.

The V and J genes are TRBV5-4 and TRBJ1-2; possibly TRBD1 for D (5 bases). Per germline, CDR1 SGHNT and CDR2 YYREEE (reference sequence). The CDR3 runs to 16 residues. The ends were cut back, 4 bases at V and 5 bases at J, with 21 bases in the middle. CDR3 sequence (DNA): TGTGCCAGCAGCCCCCGGTTGGAGGGGAGGGCTTATGGCTACACCTTC. This sequence encodes CASSPRLEGRAYGYTF.

The J gene is TRBJ1-5, the V gene TRBV6-5; TRBD1 might be the D (6 bases). V dropped 5 bases and J dropped 4 bases, with 12 bases sitting between them. Germline V gives CDR1 MNHEY, CDR2 SVGAGI. This CDR3 comprises 14 residues. The CDR3 sequence: CASSPGVANQPQHF. Written as DNA, the CDR3 is TGTGCCAGCAGTCCAGGGGTTGCGAATCAGCCCCAGCATTTT.

This clone was recorded once. CDR3 amino acids: CASSPGTGPNYGYTF. Written as DNA, the CDR3 is TGTGCCAGCTCACCCGGGACAGGGCCTAACTATGGCTACACCTTC. The chain recombines TRBV18 with TRBJ1-2, with 9 bases matching TRBD1. CDR1 and CDR2 (germline): KGHSH, LQKENI. V shed 3 bases and J 0 bases; nucleotides not matched to a gene: 2. The CDR3 loop spans 15 amino acids.

The genes are TRBV2 and TRBJ2-2, with TRBD1 as a possible D gene (6 bases). The length of the CDR3 is 15 residues. CDR1 is SNHLY, CDR2 FYNNEI, per germline. The V end lost 7 bases, the J end lost 0 bases, and 12 bases lay between the germline ends. CDR3 sequence: CASTRDTTNTGELFF. CDR3 DNA: TGTGCCAGCACTAGGGACACCACGAACACCGGGGAGCTGTTTTTT.

This rearrangement joins TRBV19 to TRBJ2-1, with 7 bases fitting TRBD1. The V gene's germline CDR1 is LNHDA and CDR2 SQIVND (reference sequence). The CDR3 loop spans 17 amino acids. V was pared by 8 bases and J by 6 bases, with 19 bases of the junction left unmatched. The DNA for the CDR3 is TGTGCCAGTGAACAAAGGCCGGGACAGCCTCGAGGCAATGAGCAGTTCTTC. This sequence encodes CASEQRPGQPRGNEQFF. Combining the CDR3 with reference TRBV19 and TRBJ2-1 gives the whole variable domain DGGITQSPKYLFRKEGQNVTLSCEQNLNHDAMYWYRQDPGQGLRLIYYSQIVNDFQKGDIAEGYSVSREKKESFPLTVTSAQKNPTAFYLCASEQRPGQPRGNEQFFGPGTRLTVL.

The chain joins TRBV6-5 to TRBJ2-3, with a possible D match to TRBD2 (5 bases). The germline V gene encodes CDR1 MNHEY and CDR2 SVGAGI. The V gene lost 4 bases and the J gene lost 3 bases, with 17 bases spanning the gap. CDR3 length equals 16 residues. This CDR3 is CASSSLDPPGTDTQYF. CDR3 coding DNA: TGTGCCAGCAGTTCCCTCGACCCACCGGGGACAGATACGCAGTATTTT.

This chain uses TRBV27 with TRBJ2-1, with 9 positions matching TRBD2. Germline trimming cut 4 bases from V and 15 bases from J; bases unmatched to any gene: 13. The CDR3 loop spans 14 amino acids. In germline, CDR1 is MNHEY, CDR2 SMNVEV (reference sequence). CDR3 nucleotide sequence: TGTGCCAGCAGTTCCATTGGTGGCGGGGGGGCCCGGTTCTTC. Residues: CASSSIGGGGARFF.

This chain uses TRBV11-3 with TRBJ2-2; maybe TRBD1 (6 bases). The CDR3 contains 17 residues. Germline V gives CDR1 SGHNT, CDR2 YENEEA. V dropped 1 base and J dropped 4 bases, with 16 bases sitting between them. In nucleotides, the CDR3 is TGTGCCAGCAGCTTAGCGCCCAACAGGGCGGCCACCGGGGAGCTGTTTTTT. It codes for CASSLAPNRAATGELFF.